This T cell receptor (beta chain) came from a study of identical twins. TCRdb used MiXCR to reprocess the 5' RACE reads, holding one entry per CDR3 protein. The sample includes about 470,000 distinct CDR3 sequences, 20% to 25% of them seen just once. The CDR3 contains 13 residues. Trimming shortened V by 7 bases and J by 8 bases, and 12 bases separated the two germline ends. The same data also contributed to another study, on T cells expressing NK-cell markers. That report notes: Among several donors, these clonotypes also ranked first in the CD3+CD56-NKG2C+ fraction.

The receptor was derived from a woman between 18 and 30 years old in good health. Sequencing was performed on CD4+ T cells sorted from blood. The chain uses TRBV12-3 or TRBV12-4 and TRBJ1-6; no firm D call. CDR3 bases: TGTGCCAGCACCTTGGCTGGGGATTCACCCCTCCACTTT. Translation gives CASTLAGDSPLHF.